The 9 T cell receptor beta chains in this list originate from one sample, sequenced in a study of Graves' ophthalmopathy and Graves' hyperthyroidism (dated by TCRdb to the late 2010s). The sample was run on an Illumina HiSeq 2000. TCR beta CDR3 regions were amplified from RNA transcripts for repertoire sequencing. HTBI primers and the Qiagen OneStep RT-PCR kit were used in a first-round RT-PCR, which was followed by a second-round multiplex PCR, size selection and purification. The public reads were run again by TCRdb, first through fastp at Q25 and then through MiXCR, and only productive beta chains were kept. Each CDR3 protein appears once, grouped with its most common genes and DNA. The sample yields some 210,000 distinct CDR3 sequences; 25% to 30% were counted once. The ten largest clonotypes hold approximately 9.6% of the sample. The sequencing input was peripheral blood. All receptors come from a man between 50 and 59 years old with Graves' ophthalmopathy. Donor details come from another sample of the same person, matched by shared clones.

The CDR3 region is CASRDNRDRGNTIYF. The DNA of the CDR3 is TGTGCCAGCAGAGACAACCGAGACAGAGGAAACACCATATATTTT. This rearrangement joins TRBV6-1 to TRBJ1-3; tentatively, D is TRBD1 (5 bases). Germline CDR1 is MNHNS and CDR2 is SASEGT. The CDR3 totals 15 residues. Trimming removed 6 bases at V and 4 bases at J, with 16 bases between.

V usage is TRBV6-1 and J usage is TRBJ2-7; TRBD2 is a possible D gene (6 bases). In germline, CDR1 is MNHNS, CDR2 SASEGT. The CDR3 extends over 15 amino acids. Trimming removed 0 bases at V and 2 bases at J, with 11 bases between. CDR3 bases: TGTGCCAGCAGTGAAGCGACTGGGGGGACCTACGAGCAGTACTTC. Translated, it gives CASSEATGGTYEQYF.

This clonotype was recorded only once. The gene calls are TRBV6-1 and TRBJ2-5, with D possibly matching TRBD2 (5 bases). CDR1 and CDR2 (germline): MNHNS, SASEGT. This CDR3 spans 14 amino acids. V dropped 6 bases and J dropped 4 bases, with 15 bases sitting between them. The CDR3 coding sequence is TGTGCCAGCAGCCCGGACTTGGCGGGAGAGACCCAGTACTTC. This encodes CASSPDLAGETQYF.

The rearrangement uses TRBV10-3 and TRBJ2-5, with D possibly matching TRBD1 (6 bases). This CDR3 region has 15 residues. Germline values: CDR1 ENHRY, CDR2 SYGVKD. The V and J ends lost 5 bases and 5 bases respectively, with 18 bases between them. CDR3 nucleotides: TGTGCCATCAGTACCGATTCAGGGGTTTCGGAGACCCAGTACTTC. It yields the protein CAISTDSGVSETQYF.

The V gene is TRBV25-1, the J gene TRBJ1-1; tentative D call: TRBD1 (6 bases). This CDR3 spans 12 amino acids. From germline, CDR1 is MGHDK and CDR2 SYGVNS. V gave up 6 bases and J gave up 11 bases, with 16 bases separating them. CDR3 amino acids: CASRHEQGVAFF. The CDR3 nucleotides are TGTGCCAGCAGACACGAACAGGGAGTGGCTTTCTTT. The complete variable domain, with remaining parts taken from reference TRBV25-1 and TRBJ1-1, reads EADIYQTPRYLVIGTGKKITLECSQTMGHDKMYWYQQDPGMELHLIHYSYGVNSTEKGDLSSESTVSRIRTEHFPLTLESARPSHTSQYLCASRHEQGVAFFGQGTRLTVV.

This clonotype came up a few times. The chain combines TRBV12-3 or TRBV12-4 with TRBJ2-5, with 10 bases that match TRBD2. J was trimmed by 3 bases and V by 3 bases; bases with no gene match: 10. There are 17 residues in the CDR3. The chain's CDR3 is CASSFMRLAGDEETQYF. CDR3 DNA: TGTGCCAGCAGTTTTATGAGGCTAGCGGGGGATGAAGAGACCCAGTACTTC.

This clonotype was observed many times. This chain uses TRBV6-5 with TRBJ2-7, with D possibly being TRBD2 (6 bases). Germline CDR1 and CDR2: MNHEY and SVGAGI. The V end was cut by 5 bases, the J end by 0 bases, with 11 bases between. CDR3 length: 14 residues. The CDR3 reads CASSSGYSSYEQYF. DNA of the CDR3: TGTGCCAGCAGTAGCGGGTACAGCTCCTACGAGCAGTACTTC.

In this sample, this clonotype turned up many times. This chain links TRBV27 with TRBJ1-1; D remains ambiguous. CDR3 length equals 13 residues. V was shortened by 7 bases and J by 0 bases, with 9 bases between the two germline ends. Germline V CDR1 and CDR2: MNHEY, SMNVEV (reference sequence). The DNA for the CDR3 is TGTGCCAGCATCAGCCCTCTGAACACTGAAGCTTTCTTT. Its protein product is CASISPLNTEAFF.

Ten or more counts support this clonotype. This sequence joins TRBV12-3 or TRBV12-4 and TRBJ2-5; 12 positions match TRBD2. CDR3 length equals 16 residues. The J segment lost 5 bases and the V segment lost 3 bases, leaving 7 bases of the junction unmatched. The CDR3 loop reads CASSLVLAGGGETQYF. Here the CDR3 DNA reads TGTGCCAGCAGTTTGGTCCTAGCGGGAGGGGGTGAGACCCAGTACTTC.